The 28 T cell receptor beta chains given below trace back to one sample, sequenced in a study of OX40 agonist ivuxolimab in advanced cancers. Profiling relied on immunoSEQ multiplex PCR, and the TCRdb table lists in-frame clones only, not all of them. The data show roughly 38,000 clones, 90% to 95% seen once. The sample in question was CD4+ or CD8+ T cells sorted from blood, obtained in a trial of the OX40 agonist ivuxolimab. Receptor source: an adult with an advanced solid tumor such as melanoma, head and neck, liver or kidney cancer.

This sequence joins TRBV11-2 and TRBJ2-7; possibly TRBD1 for D (5 bases). V lost 5 bases and J 2 bases, leaving 16 bases between the germline ends. The germline V gene has CDR1 SGHAT and CDR2 FQNNGV. This CDR3 comprises 15 residues. CDR3 sequence reads: CASSPRGHLTYEQYF. In nucleotides, the CDR3 is TGTGCCAGCAGCCCAAGGGGTCACCTAACCTACGAGCAGTACTTC.

The V and J genes are TRBV6-5 and TRBJ2-5, with a weak D call TRBD1 (5 bases). Germline V gene data show CDR1 as MNHEY and CDR2 as SVGAGI. V was cut by 5 bases and J by 4 bases, with 5 bases left in between. The CDR3 has 11 residues. The CDR3 sequence is CASSQGETQYF. The CDR3 DNA follows: TGTGCCAGCAGTCAGGGAGAGACCCAGTACTTC.

The chain employs TRBV5-1 and TRBJ2-5; 12 nucleotides match TRBD2. V dropped 4 bases and J dropped 4; count of bases not matched to a gene: 8. CDR1 SGHRS and CDR2 YFSETQ come from the germline V gene. The CDR3 has 16 residues. CDR3 nucleotide sequence: TGCGCCAGCAGCGACGCGACTAGCGGGAGCCTAGAGACCCAGTACTTC. As protein: CASSDATSGSLETQYF.

This sequence joins TRBV27 and TRBJ2-1; TRBD2 matches at 16 bases. With 4 bases clipped from V and 9 bases from J, the junction kept 3 bases outside the gene matches. The germline V gene has CDR1 MNHEY and CDR2 SMNVEV (reference sequence). This CDR3 has 15 residues. The DNA for the CDR3 is TGTGCCAGCAGTTCCGGGACTAGCGGGAGGGGTGAGCAGTTCTTC. Translating it yields CASSSGTSGRGEQFF.

In its sample, this clone was seen once. The rearrangement links TRBV7-9 to TRBJ2-2; a weak D match, TRBD2 (5 bases). V was clipped by 8 bases and J by 8 bases, with 15 bases between them. Looked up from germline, CDR1 is SEHNR and CDR2 is FQNEAQ (reference sequence). The CDR3 covers 13 residues. The chain's CDR3 is CASVVPRAGELFF. CDR3 nucleotide sequence: TGTGCCAGCGTCGTACCGAGGGCAGGGGAGCTGTTTTTT.

The rearrangement uses TRBV5-1 and TRBJ2-1; TRBD1 agrees at 7 bases. CDR1 is SGHRS and CDR2 is YFSETQ in the germline V gene. The CDR3 spans 17 residues. V shed 0 bases, J shed 5 bases, and the junction held 11 bases outside the gene matches. CDR3 in amino acids: CASSLGIRGLFDNEQFF. Here the CDR3 DNA reads TGCGCCAGCAGCTTGGGAATTAGGGGGCTCTTTGACAATGAGCAGTTCTTC.

This chain joins TRBV29-1 and TRBJ1-1, with D tentatively TRBD1 (6 bases). The CDR3 is made up of 12 amino acids. The germline CDR1 and CDR2 sequences are SQVTM and ANQGSEA. Trimming pared 7 bases from V and 2 bases from J, leaving 11 bases between. The CDR3 nucleotides are TGCAGCGCCATAGGGGGAAACACTGAAGCTTTCTTT. This translates into CSAIGGNTEAFF.

V gene TRBV5-1 combines with J gene TRBJ2-3, with a weak D call TRBD1 (6 bases). Between the trimmed V and J ends, which lost 4 bases and 1 base, there was a span of 19 bases. Germline-derived CDR1 and CDR2 are SGHRS and YFSETQ. The CDR3 covers 17 residues. In DNA, the CDR3 is TGCGCCAGCAGCCAGAGCGAACCGGGACACGGCACAGATACGCAGTATTTT. Translated: CASSQSEPGHGTDTQYF.

The rearrangement links TRBV7-8 to TRBJ1-1, with no clear D. Germline V gene lookup returns CDR1 SGHVS and CDR2 FQNEAQ. V was clipped by 6 bases and J by 5 bases, with 16 bases between them. This CDR3 is 14 amino acids long. The CDR3 protein is CASSPYWTGTEAFF. The CDR3 nucleotides are TGTGCCAGCAGTCCCTATTGGACGGGGACTGAAGCTTTCTTT. Full variable domain (missing parts from reference TRBV7-8 and TRBJ1-1): GAGVSQSPRYKVAKRGQDVALRCDPISGHVSLFWYQQALGQGPEFLTYFQNEAQLDKSGLPSDRFFAERPEGSVSTLKIQRTQQEDSAVYLCASSPYWTGTEAFFGQGTRLTVV.

V is TRBV28 and J is TRBJ1-5; D gene uncertain. Germline V gene sequence: CDR1 MDHEN, CDR2 SYDVKM. Trimming left V 0 bases short and J 1 base short, with 4 bases between. The CDR3 is 14 residues long. The CDR3 DNA reads TGTGCCAGCAGTTTATGGTCCAGCAATCAGCCCCAGCATTTT. The encoded protein is CASSLWSSNQPQHF.

This clone was found a few times. The J gene is TRBJ2-2, the V gene TRBV4-1, with 7 positions matching TRBD1. Per germline, CDR1 MGHRA and CDR2 YSYEKL. This CDR3 region has 16 residues. The J segment lost 2 bases and the V segment lost 4 bases, leaving 7 bases of the junction unmatched. The CDR3 DNA follows: TGCGCCAGCAGCCTTCATACAGGGGACAACACCGGGGAGCTGTTTTTT. Protein product: CASSLHTGDNTGELFF.

J is TRBJ1-1 and V is TRBV18; D is ambiguous. The ends were cut back, 0 bases at V and 5 bases at J, with 13 bases in the middle. This CDR3 comprises 15 residues. The germline V gene has CDR1 KGHSH and CDR2 LQKENI. Here the CDR3 DNA reads TGTGCCAGCTCACCACCAGGACCCTCCGGAACTGAAGCTTTCTTT. It codes for CASSPPGPSGTEAFF.

This chain connects TRBV4-1 to TRBJ1-1; D gene unclear. The V end lost 6 bases, the J end lost 7 bases, and 18 bases lay between the germline ends. This CDR3 contains 14 residues. Germline-derived CDR1 and CDR2 are MGHRA and YSYEKL. CDR3 protein: CASSEVLGFVEAFF. DNA for the CDR3: TGCGCCAGCAGTGAGGTCCTGGGGTTTGTTGAAGCTTTCTTT.

The chain links TRBV6-1 to TRBJ1-4; unclear D gene. CDR3 length: 15 residues. V lost 9 bases and J lost 5, with 19 bases in between. The germline CDR1 and CDR2 sequences are MNHNS and SASEGT. CDR3 in DNA: TGTGCCAGTTTGACAAAATATCGCGCAAATGAAAAACTGTTTTTT. It specifies CASLTKYRANEKLFF.

The chain employs TRBV5-8 and TRBJ2-3, with 7 positions matching TRBD2. The length of the CDR3 is 17 residues. Germline CDR1 SGHTS, CDR2 YDEGEE. Trimming removed 6 bases from V and 0 bases from J; junction bases left unmatched: 13. Here the CDR3 reads CASTDLPSGSSTDTQYF. The CDR3 coding sequence is TGTGCCAGCACCGATTTGCCTAGCGGTTCTAGCACAGATACGCAGTATTTT.

The chain is built from TRBV7-6 and TRBJ2-6; D may correspond to TRBD1 or TRBD2 (6 bases each). Germline V gene data show CDR1 as SGHVS and CDR2 as FNYEAQ. The CDR3 loop spans 16 amino acids. Deletions cut 1 base from V and 1 base from J, with 8 bases between. CDR3 DNA sequence: TGTGCCAGCAGCTTAGAGGGGGGATCTGGGGCCAACGTCCTGACTTTC. Its translation: CASSLEGGSGANVLTF.

This clone was counted only a few times. The chain combines TRBV9 with TRBJ2-2, with TRBD2 matching 7 bases. V lost 2 bases and J lost 0; bases outside the gene matches: 7. In germline, CDR1 is SGDLS, CDR2 YYNGEE. The CDR3 consists of 17 residues. Here the CDR3 DNA reads TGTGCCAGCAGCGTCTCGGTCCTAGCGGCGAACACCGGGGAGCTGTTTTTT. This codes for CASSVSVLAANTGELFF.

V usage is TRBV15 and J usage is TRBJ2-7; no reliable D call. Germline CDR1 LNHNV, CDR2 YYDKDF (reference sequence). This CDR3 comprises 11 residues. Trimming left V 7 bases short and J 5 bases short, with 9 bases between. In nucleotides, the CDR3 is TGTGCCACCAAAGCTAGAGACGAGCAGTACTTC. It yields the protein CATKARDEQYF.

This rearrangement joins TRBV7-3 to TRBJ2-5, with TRBD1 matching 7 bases. V gave up 0 bases and J gave up 5 bases; unmatched junction bases: 3. CDR3 length: 14 residues. Germline values: CDR1 SGHTA, CDR2 FQGTGA. CDR3 loop: CASSLTGGGETQYF. The CDR3 DNA sequence: TGTGCCAGCAGCTTAACAGGGGGCGGTGAGACCCAGTACTTC.

This rearrangement joins TRBV4-1 to TRBJ2-7; D perhaps matches TRBD1 (6 bases). Germline lookup yields CDR1 MGHRA and CDR2 YSYEKL. This CDR3 is built from 16 residues. V lost 1 base and J lost 4, with 17 bases in between. CDR3 sequence: CASSQAWGQGTYEQYF. The CDR3, as DNA: TGCGCCAGCAGCCAAGCTTGGGGGCAGGGGACGTACGAGCAGTACTTC.

The chain carries TRBV6-1 and TRBJ2-7; TRBD1 is a possible D gene (5 bases). The CDR3 totals 13 residues. Germline CDR1 reads MNHNS; CDR2 reads SASEGT. The V and J ends lost 6 bases and 2 bases respectively, with 11 bases between them. CDR3 coding DNA: TGTGCCAGCAGGCCACAAGGGGCCTACGAGCAGTACTTC. This sequence encodes CASRPQGAYEQYF.

V and J are TRBV5-4 and TRBJ2-3, with unresolved D. Trimming took off 2 bases at V and 3 bases at J, with 10 bases between the two ends. The CDR3 loop spans 14 amino acids. From germline, CDR1 is SGHNT and CDR2 YYREEE (reference sequence). CDR3 in DNA: TGTGCCAGCAGCTTTTCCATTGAGACAGATACGCAGTATTTT. Translation gives CASSFSIETDTQYF.

Only one count was recorded for this clone. The rearrangement uses TRBV28 and TRBJ1-5, with 7 bases identical to TRBD1. Losses at the gene ends were 6 bases for V and 6 bases for J; bases not matched to a gene: 8. CDR3 size: 14 residues. The germline CDR1 and CDR2 sequences are MDHEN and SYDVKM. The DNA for the CDR3 is TGTGCCAGCAGATCAGGGGGGGGGACTCAGCCCCAGCATTTT. Protein product: CASRSGGGTQPQHF.

This clone appeared a single time. The chain links TRBV7-9 to TRBJ2-2; TRBD1 matches 8 bases. V trimming: 5 bases; J trimming: 6 bases; junction bases outside the gene matches: 8. Looked up from germline, CDR1 is SEHNR and CDR2 is FQNEAQ (reference sequence). The CDR3 runs 15 residues. CDR3 amino acids: CASSTRTGFPGELFF. CDR3 coding DNA: TGTGCCAGCAGCACCCGGACAGGGTTCCCCGGGGAGCTGTTTTTT.

This sequence joins TRBV13 and TRBJ2-7, with no clear D. The germline V and J ends were trimmed by 3 bases and 1 base, with 13 bases remaining between them. This CDR3 spans 15 amino acids. The germline V gene has CDR1 PRHDT and CDR2 FYEKMQ (reference sequence). The CDR3 coding sequence is TGTGCCAGCAGCTTGGTGACGACTGGATCCTACGAGCAGTACTTC. It encodes CASSLVTTGSYEQYF.

The rearrangement uses TRBV2 and TRBJ2-1; maybe TRBD2 (5 bases). Germline V gives CDR1 SNHLY, CDR2 FYNNEI. Trimming shortened V by 8 bases and J by 7 bases, and 15 bases separated the two germline ends. The CDR3 is made up of 13 amino acids. CDR3 DNA sequence: TGTGCCAGCTCAAGTGGGAGAGGGAATGAGCAGTTCTTC. Protein: CASSSGRGNEQFF.

As concerns this clone: This same CDR3 is encoded by further DNA sequences in the sample. The chain uses TRBV6-1 and TRBJ1-1, with D maybe TRBD1 (5 bases). Germline loops: CDR1 MNHNS, CDR2 SASEGT. Trimming left V 0 bases short and J 1 base short, with 12 bases between. CDR3 size: 16 residues. The CDR3 loop reads CASSEAPGTENTEAFF. The DNA for the CDR3 is TGTGCCAGCAGTGAAGCCCCCGGGACGGAGAACACTGAAGCTTTCTTT.

The chain carries TRBV12-5 and TRBJ2-7; D gene uncertain. Germline V CDR1 and CDR2: LGHNT, FRNRAP. V shed 9 bases and J shed 6 bases, with 24 bases lying between them. The CDR3 is 15 residues long. The CDR3 loop is CARKVERERRSEQYF. CDR3 DNA sequence: TGTGCTAGGAAGGTTGAGAGAGAAAGACGGAGCGAGCAGTACTTC.